This T cell receptor beta chain is drawn from a study of blood T cell repertoires in COVID-19. About the study: T cells, B-cell-depleted T cells, or PBMCs supplied cDNA or gDNA.

One Seattle source followed patients from active infection through their disease course. In the original processing: The authors estimated nucleated cell counts from reference gene primer amplification. Libraries were prepared by immunoSEQ multiplex PCR; TCRdb keeps only in-frame clonotypes and omits some of them. V, J and clone size are those of that table, while D and trimming were read from the DNA. Of 230,000 or so clones listed, roughly 79% were seen once; the top ten hold around 7.5%. Germline-derived CDR1 and CDR2 are SGHRS and YFSETQ. V trimming: 3 bases; J trimming: 7 bases; junction bases outside the gene matches: 8. The CDR3 loop spans 15 amino acids.

The chain has TRBV5-1 and TRBJ1-2, with 11 bases lining up with TRBD1. Sequenced input: peripheral blood. This clonotype was obtained from an elderly woman with COVID-19, enrolled during active disease. CDR3 in DNA: TGCGCCAGCAGCTACTCCGGACAGGGGGCCGTTGGCTACACCTTC. Encoded protein: CASSYSGQGAVGYTF.